These 9 T cell receptor beta chains were all obtained from the same sample, sequenced in a study of identical twins (dated by TCRdb to 2016 to 2018). The library relied on 5' RACE. Sequencing was performed on an Illumina HiSeq 2000. TCRdb trimmed the raw reads at Q25, called clones with MiXCR and kept productive beta chains. All rows with the same CDR3 protein become a single entry with the most common DNA and genes. The sample data list 700,000 or so distinct CDR3 sequences, and 20% to 25% of these were observed just once. The top ten constitute about 4.5% of the sample. The same sample was also used in a study of T cells expressing NK-cell markers.

Sequencing input: PBMCs. The receptor set was obtained from a woman younger than 35 in good health.

This clonotype was counted many times. The gene calls are TRBV27 and TRBJ2-1, with D perhaps matching TRBD2 (5 bases). Germline CDR1 is MNHEY and CDR2 is SMNVEV (reference sequence). V lost 3 bases and J lost 3, with 18 bases in between. The CDR3 runs 17 residues. The CDR3 spells CASSFGRGSLVYNEQFF. As DNA, the CDR3 is TGTGCCAGCAGTTTTGGGAGAGGGTCCCTGGTCTACAATGAGCAGTTCTTC.

This clonotype has only a few counts. The chain joins TRBV10-3 to TRBJ2-2, with D perhaps TRBD2 (5 bases). Looked up from germline, CDR1 is ENHRY and CDR2 is SYGVKD. The CDR3 contains 14 residues. Trimming removed 10 bases at V and 0 bases at J, with 12 bases between. CDR3 nucleotides: TGTGCCACTGGAGGTAGTTCGAACACCGGGGAGCTGTTTTTT. Translating it yields CATGGSSNTGELFF.

In its sample, this clonotype was seen a few times. The chain combines TRBV12-5 with TRBJ2-2, with 8 positions matching TRBD2. Germline values: CDR1 LGHNT, CDR2 FRNRAP. CDR3 length: 15 residues. Germline trimming cut 6 bases from V and 9 bases from J; bases unmatched to any gene: 12. The CDR3 here is CASGPTSALFRELFF. The CDR3 region has the DNA TGTGCTAGTGGGCCGACTAGCGCTCTCTTCCGGGAGCTGTTTTTT.

This clonotype was seen repeatedly, ten times or more. The V and J genes are TRBV12-3 or TRBV12-4 and TRBJ1-2; 11 bases line up with TRBD1. The ends lost 7 bases at V and 3 bases at J; junction bases unmatched: 4. The CDR3 is 14 amino acids. CDR3 sequence reads: CASTRTGGDYGYTF. For the CDR3, the DNA is TGTGCCAGCACCCGGACAGGGGGCGACTATGGCTACACCTTC.

Here the CDR3 DNA reads TGTGCCAGCAGCCAAATCGATGAGGCCTTCTCTAACTATGGCTACACCTTC. This codes for CASSQIDEAFSNYGYTF. The V call is TRBV14, the J call TRBJ1-2; D is ambiguous. CDR1 SGHDN and CDR2 FVKESK come from the germline V gene. The CDR3 is 17 residues long. The V gene lost 2 bases and the J gene lost 0 bases, with 16 bases spanning the gap.

The chain links TRBV20-1 to TRBJ2-1; D unclear. The germline V gene encodes CDR1 DFQATT and CDR2 SNEGSKA (reference sequence). The germline V and J ends were trimmed by 6 bases and 7 bases, with 7 bases remaining between them. The CDR3 has 10 amino acids. This CDR3 is CSARRNEQFF. Here the CDR3 DNA reads TGCAGTGCAAGAAGAAATGAGCAGTTCTTC.

In this sample, this clonotype turned up a few times. The chain carries TRBV9 and TRBJ1-2; 9 bases match TRBD1. Trimming removed 3 bases from V and 4 bases from J; junction bases left unmatched: 7. The germline CDR1 and CDR2 sequences are SGDLS and YYNGEE. This CDR3 has 15 amino acids. Here the CDR3 reads CASSALGQGGYGYTF. The CDR3 DNA reads TGTGCCAGCAGCGCCCTGGGACAGGGAGGCTATGGCTACACCTTC.

This chain joins TRBV12-3 or TRBV12-4 and TRBJ1-1; D gene uncertain. CDR3 length: 10 residues. V dropped 7 bases and J dropped 5 bases, with 5 bases sitting between them. CDR3 coding DNA: TGTGCCAGCATGTTAACTGAAGCTTTCTTT. Translation gives CASMLTEAFF.

This clonotype was picked up a small number of times. The chain links TRBV24-1 to TRBJ2-1; 11 bases are a match to TRBD2. V dropped 3 bases and J dropped 1; count of bases not matched to a gene: 4. The CDR3 extends over 17 amino acids. Germline CDR1 reads KGHDR; CDR2 reads SFDVKD. The chain's CDR3 is CATSDRSSGGSYNEQFF. CDR3 sequence (DNA): TGTGCCACCAGTGATCGGTCTAGCGGGGGGTCCTACAATGAGCAGTTCTTC.